A single sample gave rise to the 27 T cell receptor beta chains below, sequenced in a study of persistence of HIV-infected CD4 T cells. Anti-CD3/anti-CD28 beads served as a nonspecific positive control stimulus. CD4+ T cells upregulating both CD40 ligand and CD69 were sorted as responding cells. No antigen is known for these receptors. Sequencing used immunoSEQ version 4 in survey mode. The repertoire was sequenced with immunoSEQ multiplex PCR; TCRdb's copy has only in-frame clones and lacks some. The data contain approximately 46,000 clones, 85% to 90% of them singletons. The material was CD4+ T cells sorted from PBMCs after roughly 18-hour stimulation, obtained from a patient who received antiretroviral therapy. Receptors were obtained from an adult woman with HIV who was CMV-seropositive.

The chain recombines TRBV7-7 with TRBJ2-5; 8 bases map to TRBD2. Germline-derived CDR1 and CDR2 are SSHAT and FNYEAQ (reference sequence). Trimming cost V 1 base and J 1 base; bases outside gene matches: 5. The CDR3 is 16 amino acids. The CDR3 nucleotides read TGTGCCAGCAGCTTAGTCCCGGGAGGGTCCCAAGAGACCCAGTACTTC. This encodes CASSLVPGGSQETQYF.

This clone was detected once. The chain links TRBV5-4 to TRBJ1-1, with D possibly matching TRBD1 (5 bases). The CDR3 consists of 14 residues. Germline CDR1 reads SGHNT; CDR2 reads YYREEE (reference sequence). The V and J ends lost 0 bases and 7 bases respectively, with 13 bases between them. CDR3 region: CASSLDRITSEAFF. The CDR3 nucleotides read TGTGCCAGCAGCTTGGACAGGATAACGAGTGAAGCTTTCTTT.

The chain carries TRBV6-5 and TRBJ1-6; D call uncertain. The CDR3 spans 15 residues. Trimming removed 0 bases at V and 7 bases at J, with 10 bases between. Germline V gene data show CDR1 as MNHEY and CDR2 as SVGAGI. The CDR3 spells CASSYSVTSNSPLHF. In DNA form, the CDR3 reads TGTGCCAGCAGTTACTCTGTAACGTCGAATTCACCCCTCCACTTT.

The gene calls are TRBV24-1 and TRBJ2-2; either TRBD1 or TRBD2 may fit D (5 bases each). CDR1 is KGHDR and CDR2 is SFDVKD in the germline V gene. CDR3 size: 14 residues. V was clipped by 7 bases and J by 2 bases, with 10 bases between them. CDR3 coding DNA: TGTGCCACCAGCAGGGACGGAAACACCGGGGAGCTGTTTTTT. This sequence encodes CATSRDGNTGELFF.

The genes are TRBV3-1 (or the pseudogene TRBV3-2) and TRBJ2-3, with 10 bases fitting TRBD2. The CDR3 is made up of 16 amino acids. Per germline, CDR1 LGHDT and CDR2 YNNKEL (reference sequence). The V gene end was trimmed by 4 bases and the J gene end by 2 bases; junction bases not matched to a gene: 6. DNA of the CDR3: TGTGCCAGCAGCCCACTAGCGGGGTCCCCCACAGATACGCAGTATTTT. Its protein product is CASSPLAGSPTDTQYF.

This clone has a handful of counts. The CDR3 is CASSEAPPGGLGNYGYTF. The DNA of the CDR3 is TGTGCCAGCAGTGAAGCGCCCCCAGGAGGGCTCGGAAACTATGGCTACACCTTC. This rearrangement joins TRBV6-1 to TRBJ1-2; D is unclear. The germline CDR1 and CDR2 sequences are MNHNS and SASEGT. Trimming cost V 0 bases and J 2 bases, with 19 bases left between them. The length of the CDR3 is 18 residues.

This chain joins TRBV4-3 and TRBJ2-3; D uncertain. The germline gives CDR1 LGHNA, CDR2 YSLEER. Trimming left V 4 bases short and J 3 bases short, with 8 bases between. The CDR3 extends over 13 amino acids. The CDR3 here is CASSLVGTDTQYF. The CDR3 DNA reads TGCGCCAGCAGCCTGGTAGGGACAGATACGCAGTATTTT.

The table lists this clone with a count of one. The chain is built from TRBV28 and TRBJ2-2; TRBD2 matches 8 bases. This CDR3 has 15 residues. Trimming took 8 bases from V and 5 from J; bases not matched to a gene: 10. Germline V gene lookup returns CDR1 MDHEN and CDR2 SYDVKM. The CDR3 DNA reads as TGTGCCAGCTCCCGAGCGGGAGTCGAAACCGGGGAGCTGTTTTTT. Its protein product is CASSRAGVETGELFF.

This clone was seen more than once but under ten times. The chain uses TRBV28 and TRBJ2-7; 8 bases line up with TRBD1. The germline CDR1 and CDR2 sequences are MDHEN and SYDVKM. V lost 2 bases, J lost 0 bases, and 6 bases stayed unmatched. The length of the CDR3 is 16 residues. CDR3 in DNA: TGTGCCAGCAGTTTACCCCCCGGACAGGGCTCCTACGAGCAGTACTTC. It specifies CASSLPPGQGSYEQYF.

This chain links TRBV18 with TRBJ2-7; possible D gene TRBD2, 6 bases. Germline V gene data show CDR1 as KGHSH and CDR2 as LQKENI. The CDR3 totals 14 residues. V dropped 3 bases and J dropped 4 bases, with 13 bases sitting between them. The CDR3 DNA sequence: TGTGCCAGCTCACCGGAGGGCGGAGTATACGAGCAGTACTTC. It translates to CASSPEGGVYEQYF.

The CDR3 spells CASSYGSNQPQHF. In DNA form, the CDR3 reads TGTGCCAGCAGTTACGGCAGCAATCAGCCCCAGCATTTT. The chain has TRBV6-2 or TRBV6-3 and TRBJ1-5; no firm D call. Germline V gene data show CDR1 as MNHEY and CDR2 as SVGEGT. The CDR3 runs to 13 residues. V lost 2 bases and J 1 base, leaving 3 bases between the germline ends.

The chain carries TRBV12-5 and TRBJ1-2; 7 bases are shared with TRBD1. The CDR3 runs to 13 residues. Germline CDR1 LGHNT, CDR2 FRNRAP. Trimming took 6 bases from V and 0 from J; bases not matched to a gene: 1. The CDR3 DNA is TGTGCTAGTGGAGGGGGCTCTAACTATGGCTACACCTTC. Amino acid sequence: CASGGGSNYGYTF.

This clone has only one observation. The rearrangement uses TRBV5-1 and TRBJ1-2; D remains ambiguous. The ends were cut back, 0 bases at V and 2 bases at J, with 8 bases in the middle. This CDR3 has 14 amino acids. Germline V lookup: CDR1 SGHRS, CDR2 YFSETQ. The CDR3 reads CASSLEAQNYGYTF. The CDR3 region has the DNA TGCGCCAGCAGCTTGGAGGCACAGAACTATGGCTACACCTTC.

V is TRBV7-8 and J is TRBJ2-1, with 9 bases identical to TRBD1. The CDR3 extends over 16 amino acids. CDR1 and CDR2 (germline): SGHVS, FQNEAQ. V gave up 0 bases and J gave up 9 bases; unmatched junction bases: 9. Written as DNA, the CDR3 is TGTGCCAGCAGCTTAGCCGACAGGGGGGGAAAGGGTGAGCAGTTCTTC. This encodes CASSLADRGGKGEQFF.

This clone is a singleton in its sample. This sequence joins TRBV7-3 and TRBJ2-1; a weak D match, TRBD2 (5 bases). Germline CDR1 and CDR2: SGHTA and FQGTGA. The CDR3 is 15 amino acids. Trimming took off 5 bases at V and 7 bases at J, with 18 bases between the two ends. DNA of the CDR3: TGTGCCAGCAGCCAGTCGTACGCGGGTCGGAATGAGCAGTTCTTC. Residues: CASSQSYAGRNEQFF.

This rearrangement joins TRBV9 to TRBJ2-4, with a tentative D call TRBD1 (6 bases). Germline assignment: CDR1 SGDLS and CDR2 YYNGEE. Trimming cost V 4 bases and J 0 bases, with 14 bases left between them. The CDR3 length is 16 residues. Written as DNA, the CDR3 is TGTGCCAGCAGCCCTTCAGGGGTCTTAGCCAAAAACATTCAGTACTTC. The encoded protein is CASSPSGVLAKNIQYF.

The chain is built from TRBV7-6 and TRBJ2-5; D possibly corresponds to TRBD1 (5 bases). Trimming cost V 0 bases and J 4 bases, with 18 bases left between them. The CDR3 is 17 residues long. Germline CDR1 and CDR2: SGHVS and FNYEAQ. Written as DNA, the CDR3 is TGTGCCAGCAGCTTAGCGGGGCAAACAGGCGGCAGAGAGACCCAGTACTTC. It encodes CASSLAGQTGGRETQYF.

The chain combines TRBV18 with TRBJ2-7; D is possibly TRBD1 (5 bases). This CDR3 contains 14 residues. Germline V gives CDR1 KGHSH, CDR2 LQKENI. With 2 bases removed from V and 4 bases from J, the gap between germline ends came to 12 bases. CDR3 in DNA: TGTGCCAGCTCACCAGGCCCAGGGTTTTACGAGCAGTACTTC. This sequence encodes CASSPGPGFYEQYF.

This chain uses TRBV7-6 with TRBJ2-5, with D hard to call. Germline CDR1 reads SGHVS; CDR2 reads FNYEAQ. V lost 3 bases, J lost 5 bases, and 13 bases lay in between. The CDR3 sequence is 14 residues long. This CDR3 is CASSFSERRETQYF. The CDR3 nucleotides are TGTGCCAGCAGCTTCTCGGAAAGGCGGGAGACCCAGTACTTC.

Concerning this clone itself: Different DNA sequences within this sample yield the same CDR3. The chain has TRBV5-6 and TRBJ2-7; D might be TRBD1 (6 bases). The CDR3 is 15 residues long. Germline V gives CDR1 SGHDT, CDR2 YYEEEE. The V end lost 4 bases, the J end lost 0 bases, and 14 bases lay between the germline ends. The CDR3 nucleotides are TGTGCCAGCAGCCTCACAGGGCCACGCTCCTACGAGCAGTACTTC. It specifies CASSLTGPRSYEQYF. Full variable domain (missing parts from reference TRBV5-6 and TRBJ2-7): DAGVTQSPTHLIKTRGQQVTLRCSPKSGHDTVSWYQQALGQGPQFIFQYYEEEERQRGNFPDRFSGHQFPNYSSELNVNALLLGDSALYLCASSLTGPRSYEQYFGPGTRLTVT.

The chain couples TRBV7-9 to TRBJ1-1; D gene unclear. The V end lost 2 bases, the J end lost 4 bases, and 11 bases lay between the germline ends. Germline loops: CDR1 SEHNR, CDR2 FQNEAQ (reference sequence). The CDR3 spans 14 residues. CDR3 sequence reads: CASSLRAVGTEAFF. The CDR3 DNA sequence: TGTGCCAGCAGCTTACGAGCGGTGGGCACTGAAGCTTTCTTT.

The rearrangement uses TRBV4-3 and TRBJ1-3, with D unresolved. V was clipped by 1 base and J by 4 bases, with 8 bases between them. CDR1 and CDR2 (germline): LGHNA, YSLEER. The CDR3 spans 14 residues. The CDR3 DNA is TGCGCCAGCAGCCAAGGATCGAGGGGAAACACCATATATTTT. Encoded protein: CASSQGSRGNTIYF.

V gene TRBV5-8 combines with J gene TRBJ2-7; D perhaps matches TRBD1 (5 bases). Germline assignment: CDR1 SGHTS and CDR2 YDEGEE. Trimming removed 2 bases from V and 7 bases from J, with 13 bases in between. The CDR3 is 13 amino acids. The CDR3 protein is CASSFGQGKEQYF. The CDR3 nucleotides are TGTGCCAGCAGCTTCGGCCAGGGTAAAGAGCAGTACTTC.

The chain combines TRBV11-2 with TRBJ2-7; 10 bases agree with TRBD1. The CDR3 is made up of 16 amino acids. Germline V lookup: CDR1 SGHAT, CDR2 FQNNGV. The trim removed 5 bases at V and 1 base at J, leaving 8 bases unmatched. As DNA, the CDR3 is TGTGCCAGCAGCAGCTTCCGGGACAGGGGTTCCTACGAGCAGTACTTC. Protein product: CASSSFRDRGSYEQYF.

J is TRBJ1-4 and V is TRBV4-1; no firm D call. Germline values: CDR1 MGHRA, CDR2 YSYEKL. This CDR3 region has 13 residues. V was shortened by 4 bases and J by 7 bases, with 10 bases between the two germline ends. In DNA form, the CDR3 reads TGCGCCAGCAGCCCCAGACCCTCTGAAAAACTGTTTTTT. It codes for CASSPRPSEKLFF.

The rearrangement uses TRBV29-1 and TRBJ1-2; D is uncertain. The CDR3 has 14 amino acids. V was shortened by 7 bases and J by 5 bases, with 20 bases between the two germline ends. Germline lookup yields CDR1 SQVTM and CDR2 ANQGSEA. The CDR3 loop is CSADREGRGYGYTF. The CDR3 nucleotides read TGCAGCGCTGATAGGGAAGGGAGAGGGTATGGCTACACCTTC.

The rearrangement links TRBV5-1 to TRBJ2-5; 9 bases are a match to TRBD1. Per the germline V gene, CDR1 is SGHRS and CDR2 is YFSETQ. This CDR3 region has 15 residues. The trim removed 2 bases at V and 2 bases at J, leaving 4 bases unmatched. DNA for the CDR3: TGCGCCAGCAGCTTACAGGGGGCGAGGCAAGAGACCCAGTACTTC. Its protein is CASSLQGARQETQYF.